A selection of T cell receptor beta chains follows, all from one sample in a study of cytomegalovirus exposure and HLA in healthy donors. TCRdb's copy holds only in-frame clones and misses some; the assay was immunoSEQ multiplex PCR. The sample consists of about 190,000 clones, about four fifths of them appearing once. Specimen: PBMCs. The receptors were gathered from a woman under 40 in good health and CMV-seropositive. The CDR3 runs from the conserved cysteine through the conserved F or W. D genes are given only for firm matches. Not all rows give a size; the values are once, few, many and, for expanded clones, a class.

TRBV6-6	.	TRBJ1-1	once	TGTGCCAGCTGTGACAGGCTCCGAGGGAACACTGAAGCTTTCTTT	CASCDRLRGNTEAFF
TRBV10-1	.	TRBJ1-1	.	TGCGCCAGCAGCCCCGGAGGGGCGAATGTTGAAGCTTTCTTT	CASSPGGANVEAFF
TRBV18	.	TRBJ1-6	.	TGTGCCAGCTCCCTCCTAGGACCCCCTAGCTCACCCCTCCACTTT	CASSLLGPPSSPLHF
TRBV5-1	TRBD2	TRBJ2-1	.	TGCGCCAGCAGCCTCAGGACTAGCGGGGGGGCTTTTAATGAGCAGTTCTTC	CASSLRTSGGAFNEQFF
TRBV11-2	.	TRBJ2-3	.	TGTGCCAGCAGCCCCTACAGGTTTAGCACAGATACGCAGTATTTT	CASSPYRFSTDTQYF
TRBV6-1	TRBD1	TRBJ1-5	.	TGTGCCAGCAGTAAGGACAGGGGCAATCAGCCCCAGCATTTT	CASSKDRGNQPQHF
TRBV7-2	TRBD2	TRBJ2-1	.	TGTGCCAGCAGCTTAGCTGGGGCGGGGGTGGGGAATGAGCAGTTCTTC	CASSLAGAGVGNEQFF
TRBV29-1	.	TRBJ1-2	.	TGCAGCGTTGCGACAGGTCGCCCTAACTATGGCTACACCTTC	CSVATGRPNYGYTF
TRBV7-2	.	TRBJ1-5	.	TGTGCCAGCAGCTTACAGGCAAACAATCAGCCCCAGCATTTT	CASSLQANNQPQHF
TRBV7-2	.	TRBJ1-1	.	TGTGCCAGCAGCCTCGGGGGGCCTGAAGCTTTCTTT	CASSLGGPEAFF
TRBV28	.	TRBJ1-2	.	TGTGCCAGCAGTTCCCCCCAGGACAGAGGCTACACCTTC	CASSSPQDRGYTF
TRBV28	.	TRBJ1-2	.	TGTGCCAGCAGTTTTCGGGACCGGGACACCTATGGCTACACCTTC	CASSFRDRDTYGYTF
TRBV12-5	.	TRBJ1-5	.	TGTGCTAGTGGTTTGGCCAACGGGCCCCAGCATTTT	CASGLANGPQHF
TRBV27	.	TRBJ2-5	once	TGTGCCAGCAGTTTAACCTCCTCTGTAGGGGTGGAACACCAAGAGACCCAGTACTTC	CASSLTSSVGVEHQETQYF
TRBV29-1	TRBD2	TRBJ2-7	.	TGCAGCGTTATCCCCATTATAGCGGGGGGGCTCTACGAGCAGTACTTC	CSVIPIIAGGLYEQYF
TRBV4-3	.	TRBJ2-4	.	TGCGCCAGCAGCCAAGACACAGGGGCCAAAAACATTCAGTACTTC	CASSQDTGAKNIQYF
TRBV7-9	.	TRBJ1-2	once	TGTGCCAGCAGCTTATCCATTTGGGGGCGATCCTTCGAAGGCTACACCTTC	CASSLSIWGRSFEGYTF
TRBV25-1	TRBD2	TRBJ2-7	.	TGTGCCAGCACTAGCGGAGCCGGGGAGCAGTACTTC	CASTSGAGEQYF
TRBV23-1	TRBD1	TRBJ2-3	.	TGCGCCAGCAGTCACCCCGGGACAGGTTTCACAGATACGCAGTATTTT	CASSHPGTGFTDTQYF
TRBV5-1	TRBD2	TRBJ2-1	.	TGCGCCAGCAGCTTGCTGCCGGGACTAGCGGGAGCCAATGAGCAGTTCTTC	CASSLLPGLAGANEQFF
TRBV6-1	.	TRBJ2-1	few	TGTGCCAGCATCGACATTTACAATGAGCAGTTCTTC	CASIDIYNEQFF
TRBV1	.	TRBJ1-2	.	TGCACCAGCAGCCAAGCGGCAGGGGATGGAGATGGCTACACCTTC	CTSSQAAGDGDGYTF
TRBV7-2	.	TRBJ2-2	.	TGTGCCAGCAGCCCCAGACATGCCGGGGAGCTGTTTTTT	CASSPRHAGELFF
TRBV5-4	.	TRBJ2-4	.	TGTGCCAGCAGCTTACCGACAGAAAACATTCAGTACTTC	CASSLPTENIQYF
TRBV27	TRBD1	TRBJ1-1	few	TGTGCCAGCAGCCAAACTCGACAGGGGTGGACTTTCTTT	CASSQTRQGWTFF
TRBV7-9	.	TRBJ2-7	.	TGTGCCAGCAGCTTAATCCGGGAAGTGAAGCAGTACTTC	CASSLIREVKQYF
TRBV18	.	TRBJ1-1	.	TGTGCCAGCTCACAAACGACGGACATGAACACTGAAGCTTTCTTT	CASSQTTDMNTEAFF
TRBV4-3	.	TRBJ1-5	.	TGCGCCAGCAGCCTCGGACATAGCAATCAGCCCCAGCATTTT	CASSLGHSNQPQHF
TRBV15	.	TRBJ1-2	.	TGTGCCAGTTCTCCGGACAGAACACACTATGGCTACACCTTC	CASSPDRTHYGYTF
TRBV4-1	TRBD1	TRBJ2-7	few	TGCGCCAGCAGCCAAGACAGGGGGCTTGAGCAGTACTTC	CASSQDRGLEQYF
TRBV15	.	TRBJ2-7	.	TGTGCCACCAGCGCGGGCCAGTTCTACGAGCAGTACTTC	CATSAGQFYEQYF
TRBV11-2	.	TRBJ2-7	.	TGTGCCAGCAGCTCTGCGGACAGCTCCTACGAGCAGTACTTC	CASSSADSSYEQYF
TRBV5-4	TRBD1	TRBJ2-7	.	TGTGCCAGCTCAGGACAGGGATCCTACGAGCAGTACTTC	CASSGQGSYEQYF
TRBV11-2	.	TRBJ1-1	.	TGTGCCAGCAGCCTCAGAGGTCGTGAAGCTTTCTTT	CASSLRGREAFF
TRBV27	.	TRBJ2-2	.	TGTGCCAGCAGGAAGACAGGGGAGGGAACCGGGGAGCTGTTTTTT	CASRKTGEGTGELFF
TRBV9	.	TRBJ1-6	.	TGTGCCAGCAGTGCGGAGGGGTTAGGCTCACCCCTCCACTTT	CASSAEGLGSPLHF
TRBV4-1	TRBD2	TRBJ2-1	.	TGCGCCAGCAGCCAGAGAGAACCGGGACTAGCGGCAGACAATGAGCAGTTCTTC	CASSQREPGLAADNEQFF
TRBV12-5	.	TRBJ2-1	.	TGTGCTAGTGGTTTGGTACTCGGGCGGGGTGTCAATGAGCAGTTCTTC	CASGLVLGRGVNEQFF
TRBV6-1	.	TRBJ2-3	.	TGTGCCAGCAGTGAAGCTGACTTCTCCAAATCAGATACGCAGTATTTT	CASSEADFSKSDTQYF
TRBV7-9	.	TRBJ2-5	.	TGTGCCAGCAGCTTAGGAGCGTACCAAGAGACCCAGTACTTC	CASSLGAYQETQYF
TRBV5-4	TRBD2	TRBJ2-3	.	TGTGCCAGCAGCTCCGGGACTAGCGGTAGCACAGATACGCAGTATTTT	CASSSGTSGSTDTQYF
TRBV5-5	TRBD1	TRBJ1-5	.	TGTGCCAGCAGCCGGGGACAGGCTACCAATCAGCCCCAGCATTTT	CASSRGQATNQPQHF
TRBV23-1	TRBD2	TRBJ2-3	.	TGCGCCAGCACGAGTTGGAGGATCGGGGGGTCCAGCACAGATACGCAGTATTTT	CASTSWRIGGSSTDTQYF
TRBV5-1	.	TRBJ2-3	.	TGCGCCAGCAATAGGGGAATTACAGATACGCAGTATTTT	CASNRGITDTQYF
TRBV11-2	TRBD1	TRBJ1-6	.	TGTGCCAGCAGCGTGGGACAGGGGGATTACACACCCCTCCACTTT	CASSVGQGDYTPLHF
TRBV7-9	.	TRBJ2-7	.	TGTGCCAGCAGCAGCAACAGAGACGAGCAGTACTTC	CASSSNRDEQYF
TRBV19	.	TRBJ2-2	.	TGTGCCAGTAGTCCAACCGGGGGTCGCGGCTACAACACCGGGGAGCTGTTTTTT	CASSPTGGRGYNTGELFF
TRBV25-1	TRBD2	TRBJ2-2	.	TGTGCCAGCACCAATGGGGGGGACACCGGGGAGCTGTTTTTT	CASTNGGDTGELFF
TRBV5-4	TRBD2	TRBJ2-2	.	TGTGCCGGCAGCTGGGGGCCTAGCGGGGCCGGGGAGCTGTTTTTT	CAGSWGPSGAGELFF
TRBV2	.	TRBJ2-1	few	TGTGCCAGCACTAGGTCTGAGCAGTTCTTC	CASTRSEQFF
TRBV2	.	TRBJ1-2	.	TGTGCCAGCAGTGAAATGACAGTTTATGGCTACACCTTC	CASSEMTVYGYTF
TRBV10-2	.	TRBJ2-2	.	TGCGCCAGCACCCCGAGATTAGCAGCCGGGGAGCTGTTTTTT	CASTPRLAAGELFF
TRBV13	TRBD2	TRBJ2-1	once	TGTGCCAGCAGCACACTAGCGACCTACAATGAGCAGTTCTTC	CASSTLATYNEQFF
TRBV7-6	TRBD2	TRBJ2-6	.	TGTGCCAGCAGCTTTCGGGGGGGGAACTCTGGGGCCAACGTCCTGACTTTC	CASSFRGGNSGANVLTF
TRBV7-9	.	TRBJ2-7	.	TGTGCCAGCAGCCTGCGCGACTGGGGGGAATTCGAGCAGTACTTC	CASSLRDWGEFEQYF
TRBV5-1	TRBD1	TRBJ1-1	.	TGCGCCAGCAGCTTCACCGGACAGGACACTGAAGCTTTCTTT	CASSFTGQDTEAFF
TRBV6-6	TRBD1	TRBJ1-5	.	TGTGCCAGCAGGGACAGGATTGATCAGCCCCAGCATTTT	CASRDRIDQPQHF